Given below is one TCR beta chain in context. Its antigen remains unidentified. The library targeted TCRbeta and was prepared with unique molecular identifiers. TCRdb analysed the PCR reads with MiXCR anew, one entry per CDR3 protein. The profile covers a few hundred thousand distinct CDR3 sequences, with over 40% appearing a single time and 25% to 30% taken by the ten largest. This entry comes from a study of T-cell reconstitution after alpha-beta-depleted transplantation in children. The V segment lost 3 bases and the J segment 5 bases; nucleotides outside the gene matches: 7. CDR1 MGHRA and CDR2 YSYEKL come from the germline V gene. The CDR3 has 16 residues. Whole-study findings and limits: Several hundred graft clones that had expanded were reportedly the source of alpha-beta T cells about two months after transplant. Fresh T-cell production supplied most of the T-cell counts and diversity seen one year after transplant.

The chain is built from TRBV4-1 and TRBJ2-5, with TRBD2 matching 12 bases. The sample consisted of PBMCs, taken before TCRalphabeta/CD19-depleted stem cell transplant. This clonotype was sampled from a girl aged 2-10 years with aplastic anemia, due to receive a stem cell transplant. The CDR3 loop is CASSHLAGGRDETQYF. Here the CDR3 DNA reads TGCGCCAGCAGCCATCTAGCGGGGGGGCGTGATGAGACCCAGTACTTC.